These 31 T cell receptor beta chains originate from one sample sequenced in a study of spatial heterogeneity in lung cancer. Study outcomes and limitations: Mutation tallies in tumors tracked expanded intratumoral alpha and beta TCR counts.

The time point: sample taken at primary tumor resection. One entry per CDR3 protein, called by TCRdb with MiXCR from the 5' RACE reads. The data contain about 100,000 distinct CDR3 sequences, around 4.3% of them singletons. No antigen has been identified for these receptors. Source: lung tumor tissue, taken at surgery. Receptors were obtained from a male donor with early-stage non-small cell lung cancer.

This clonotype was seen many times. The CDR3 DNA reads as TGTGCCACACAGGGACGAACTAGCAATCAGCCCCAGCATTTT. Its protein is CATQGRTSNQPQHF. This chain links TRBV24-1 with TRBJ1-5; perhaps TRBD1 as D (6 bases). Germline V CDR1 and CDR2: KGHDR, SFDVKD. The CDR3 loop spans 14 amino acids. Trimming left V 10 bases short and J 0 bases short, with 12 bases between.

This clonotype occurred a few times. This rearrangement joins TRBV28 to TRBJ2-6; D gene uncertain. Germline values: CDR1 MDHEN, CDR2 SYDVKM. The CDR3 spans 15 residues. Trimming pared 6 bases from V and 4 bases from J, leaving 13 bases between. The CDR3 region is CASSLQESGANVLTF. In DNA, the CDR3 is TGTGCCAGCAGCCTTCAGGAGTCGGGGGCCAACGTCCTGACTTTC.

The chain is built from TRBV2 and TRBJ2-7; D is unresolved. Germline lookup yields CDR1 SNHLY and CDR2 FYNNEI. CDR3 length: 16 amino acids. V gave up 6 bases and J gave up 4 bases, with 22 bases separating them. The DNA for the CDR3 is TGTGCCAGCAGCCCCGAAAAATGGACGGAGCTTTACGAGCAGTACTTC. It yields the protein CASSPEKWTELYEQYF. The full variable domain, in which reference TRBV2 and TRBJ2-7 provide the parts outside the CDR3, is EPEVTQTPSHQVTQMGQEVILRCVPISNHLYFYWYRQILGQKVEFLVSFYNNEISEKSEIFDDQFSVERPDGSNFTLKIRSTKLEDSAMYFCASSPEKWTELYEQYFGPGTRLTVT.

This clonotype was seen many times. The chain uses TRBV7-9 and TRBJ2-5; 7 nucleotides agree with TRBD2. V dropped 5 bases and J dropped 4; count of bases not matched to a gene: 4. The CDR3 sequence is 13 residues long. Per the germline V gene, CDR1 is SEHNR and CDR2 is FQNEAQ (reference sequence). The CDR3 region is CASSPGGRETQYF. The CDR3 bases are TGTGCCAGCAGCCCGGGAGGAAGAGAGACCCAGTACTTC.

This clonotype was counted many times. The chain uses TRBV12-3 or TRBV12-4 and TRBJ1-5; 8 bases are a match to TRBD1. Trimming took 6 bases from V and 6 from J; bases not matched to a gene: 4. The CDR3 runs to 13 residues. The CDR3 DNA sequence: TGTGCCAGCAGGACAGGGGCGGCTCAGCCCCAGCATTTT. Protein: CASRTGAAQPQHF.

The chain combines TRBV7-9 with TRBJ2-1, with D unresolved. Germline CDR1 SEHNR, CDR2 FQNEAQ (reference sequence). V lost 6 bases, J lost 6 bases, and 12 bases lay in between. The CDR3 loop spans 13 amino acids. CDR3 sequence: CASSSTLGNEQFF. The CDR3 DNA is TGTGCCAGCAGTTCGACCCTAGGCAATGAGCAGTTCTTC.

This clonotype was recorded at least ten times. The chain has TRBV6-6 and TRBJ1-1; D gene unclear. This CDR3 spans 11 amino acids. Trimming shortened V by 2 bases and J by 5 bases, and 3 bases separated the two germline ends. The germline gives CDR1 MNHNY, CDR2 SVGAGI (reference sequence). This CDR3 is CASSYGTEAFF. The CDR3, as DNA: TGTGCCAGCAGTTACGGTACTGAAGCTTTCTTT.

The sample holds a few counts of this clonotype. The junction departs from germline at one end; a sequencing error may be responsible. This sequence joins TRBV2 and TRBJ2-7; 8 nucleotides agree with TRBD2. CDR1 SNHLY and CDR2 FYNNEI come from the germline V gene. The CDR3 contains 16 residues. The CDR3 is CASTRTLHSPHRGRWF. CDR3 nucleotide sequence: TGTGCCAGCACGCGAACACTACATTCCCCGCACCGCGGGAGGTGGTTC.

The CDR3 DNA follows: TGTGCCAGCAGCTACACAGGGCAGACCCAGTACTTC. The encoded protein is CASSYTGQTQYF. The chain has TRBV14 and TRBJ2-5; tentative D call: TRBD1 (6 bases). Germline CDR1 is SGHDN and CDR2 is FVKESK. V gave up 5 bases and J gave up 6 bases, with 10 bases separating them. The CDR3 loop spans 12 amino acids.

Many counts were recorded for this clonotype. The chain joins TRBV6-6 to TRBJ2-6; 7 bases are shared with TRBD1. Germline values: CDR1 MNHNY, CDR2 SVGAGI (reference sequence). There are 16 residues in the CDR3. V shed 6 bases and J 0 bases; nucleotides not matched to a gene: 5. The CDR3 region is CASRTGRPSGANVLTF. The CDR3 DNA reads TGTGCCAGCAGGACAGGGAGACCCTCTGGGGCCAACGTCCTGACTTTC.

This chain joins TRBV7-6 and TRBJ2-5; weak D call: TRBD2 (6 bases). The CDR3 contains 14 residues. Germline loops: CDR1 SGHVS, CDR2 FNYEAQ. Trimming removed 7 bases at V and 1 base at J, with 13 bases between. The CDR3 spells CASKSGFAQETQYF. The CDR3 DNA follows: TGTGCCAGCAAGAGCGGGTTTGCCCAAGAGACCCAGTACTTC.

As concerns this clonotype: A single base separates this from a much larger clone, so it may be a read error. V is TRBV7-8 and J is TRBJ2-1; 9 bases are shared with TRBD2. CDR1 SGHVS and CDR2 FQNEAQ come from the germline V gene. This CDR3 has 15 amino acids. CDR3 DNA sequence: TGTGCCAGCAGCTTTCTAGCGGGATCCTACAAAGAGCAGTTCTTC. Amino acid sequence: CASSFLAGSYKEQFF.

This clonotype was observed a handful of times. The chain is built from TRBV10-3 and TRBJ2-7; a weak D match, TRBD2 (5 bases). Trimming took off 9 bases at V and 2 bases at J, with 14 bases between the two ends. Germline V CDR1 and CDR2: ENHRY, SYGVKD. This CDR3 is 13 amino acids long. The CDR3 reads CAMTPDSTYEQYF. The CDR3, as DNA: TGTGCCATGACACCGGACTCGACCTACGAGCAGTACTTC.

This clonotype was seen ten or more times. The chain uses TRBV20-1 and TRBJ1-1; D possibly corresponds to TRBD1 (5 bases). The V gene's germline CDR1 is DFQATT and CDR2 SNEGSKA (reference sequence). V gave up 6 bases and J gave up 1 base, with 12 bases separating them. CDR3 length equals 13 residues. Here the CDR3 DNA reads TGCAGTGCCTTCAGGGCGTCGAACACTGAAGCTTTCTTT. It encodes CSAFRASNTEAFF.

This clonotype showed up just a few times. This chain uses TRBV7-8 with TRBJ2-5, with 7 positions matching TRBD1. CDR1 SGHVS and CDR2 FQNEAQ come from the germline V gene. Trimming at V came to 3 bases and at J to 7 bases, leaving 11 bases not matched to a gene. This CDR3 spans 15 amino acids. For the CDR3, the DNA is TGTGCCAGCAGCTTTTCTTCGGACAGGTCGGGGACCCAGTACTTC. Translation: CASSFSSDRSGTQYF.

This clonotype was counted at least ten times. This rearrangement joins TRBV6-6 to TRBJ1-2; 7 bases line up with TRBD1. The V gene end was trimmed by 8 bases and the J gene end by 4 bases; junction bases not matched to a gene: 7. Germline V gene lookup returns CDR1 MNHNY and CDR2 SVGAGI (reference sequence). The CDR3 is 13 amino acids. CDR3 protein: CASGKGQAYGYTF. In DNA form, the CDR3 reads TGTGCCAGCGGAAAAGGACAGGCCTATGGCTACACCTTC.

The sample holds many counts of this clonotype. The V gene is TRBV5-6, the J gene TRBJ2-1; TRBD2 matches 8 bases. CDR1 is SGHDT and CDR2 is YYEEEE in the germline V gene. The CDR3 is 15 residues long. With 3 bases clipped from V and 7 bases from J, the junction kept 9 bases outside the gene matches. CDR3 region: CASSSSGTSLNEQFF. As DNA, the CDR3 is TGTGCCAGCAGCTCCTCCGGGACTAGTCTTAATGAGCAGTTCTTC.

This clonotype was seen ten or more times. The chain is built from TRBV2 and TRBJ2-7; 8 bases are a match to TRBD2. The CDR3 runs 16 residues. Germline CDR1 SNHLY, CDR2 FYNNEI. V was pared by 2 bases and J by 7 bases, with 13 bases of the junction left unmatched. The CDR3 loop is CASSEFGGRISSEQYF. The DNA for the CDR3 is TGTGCCAGCAGTGAATTCGGCGGGAGGATTAGCTCGGAGCAGTACTTC.

At least ten counts were recorded for this clonotype. V gene TRBV6-2 or TRBV6-3 combines with J gene TRBJ1-1; D is ambiguous. From germline, CDR1 is MNHEY and CDR2 SVGEGT. The CDR3 is made up of 14 amino acids. V lost 1 base and J 8 bases, leaving 14 bases between the germline ends. The chain's CDR3 is CASSYYLQKVEAFF. In nucleotides, the CDR3 is TGTGCCAGCAGTTACTACCTACAGAAGGTAGAAGCTTTCTTT.

This clonotype was detected ten times or more. This chain connects TRBV20-1 to TRBJ2-7; D is possibly TRBD1 (5 bases). CDR1 and CDR2 from the germline V gene are DFQATT and SNEGSKA (reference sequence). The CDR3 loop spans 12 amino acids. The V end was cut by 6 bases, the J end by 5 bases, with 14 bases between. The CDR3 DNA is TGCAGTGCCACACAGGATCGGAACGAGCAGTACTTC. This sequence encodes CSATQDRNEQYF.

This clonotype was found many times. The genes are TRBV2 and TRBJ2-4; D not certain. The germline V gene encodes CDR1 SNHLY and CDR2 FYNNEI. This CDR3 is built from 13 residues. V was pared by 6 bases and J by 0 bases, with 6 bases between. CDR3 sequence: CASREIAKNIQYF. The CDR3 nucleotides are TGTGCCAGCAGAGAGATAGCCAAAAACATTCAGTACTTC.

This clonotype came up many times. The V and J genes are TRBV5-6 and TRBJ1-6, with D hard to call. The germline V gene encodes CDR1 SGHDT and CDR2 YYEEEE. The CDR3 has 19 residues. V was clipped by 1 base and J by 9 bases, with 26 bases between them. The CDR3 DNA is TGTGCCAGCAGCTTGTTTATTGGGGTTGAGCTCTCATATCTTTCACCCCTCCACTTT. Translated: CASSLFIGVELSYLSPLHF.

Ten or more counts support this clonotype. The V gene is TRBV12-3 or TRBV12-4, the J gene TRBJ2-7; no reliable D call. The CDR3 extends over 15 amino acids. Trimming shortened V by 1 base and J by 2 bases, and 12 bases separated the two germline ends. The CDR3, as DNA: TGTGCCAGCAGTTTAGACAACGGGTTTCCCTACGAGCAGTACTTC. This sequence encodes CASSLDNGFPYEQYF.

This clonotype was detected ten times or more. The chain has TRBV7-6 and TRBJ2-5, with TRBD2 identical over 14 bases. CDR1 is SGHVS and CDR2 is FNYEAQ in the germline V gene. J lost 6 bases, V lost 5 bases, and 5 bases had no gene match. CDR3 size: 15 residues. The CDR3 loop is CASSVGTSGSQTQYF. In DNA, the CDR3 is TGTGCCAGCAGCGTTGGGACTAGCGGGAGCCAGACCCAGTACTTC.

This clonotype has a handful of counts. As DNA, the CDR3 is TGTGCCAGCAGTGAGGGGTCGAAAAAATTCGACACCGGGGAGCTGTTTTTT. Translating gives CASSEGSKKFDTGELFF. This chain uses TRBV2 with TRBJ2-2; no definite D call. Germline CDR1 reads SNHLY; CDR2 reads FYNNEI. V was cut by 3 bases and J by 3 bases, with 17 bases left in between. The CDR3 contains 17 residues. Drawing the rest from reference TRBV2 and TRBJ2-2, the complete variable domain is EPEVTQTPSHQVTQMGQEVILRCVPISNHLYFYWYRQILGQKVEFLVSFYNNEISEKSEIFDDQFSVERPDGSNFTLKIRSTKLEDSAMYFCASSEGSKKFDTGELFFGEGSRLTVL.

This clonotype was counted a few times. The chain joins TRBV10-3 to TRBJ2-7, with no clear D. The CDR3 totals 13 residues. Per germline, CDR1 ENHRY and CDR2 SYGVKD. The ends were cut back, 0 bases at V and 4 bases at J, with 7 bases in the middle. CDR3 in DNA: TGTGCCATCAGTGAGTCTCCGGAATACGAGCAGTACTTC. It codes for CAISESPEYEQYF.

This clonotype was detected many times. This chain connects TRBV12-3 or TRBV12-4 to TRBJ1-3; D is uncertain. Trimming pared 6 bases from V and 2 bases from J, leaving 11 bases between. The length of the CDR3 is 14 residues. The CDR3: CASRTKITGNTIYF. The CDR3 DNA reads TGTGCCAGCAGGACCAAGATCACTGGAAACACCATATATTTT.

This clonotype was detected a few times. The chain is built from TRBV27 and TRBJ2-2; 13 positions agree with TRBD2. CDR3 size: 17 residues. The V segment lost 0 bases and the J segment 5 bases; nucleotides outside the gene matches: 3. Looked up from germline, CDR1 is MNHEY and CDR2 is SMNVEV (reference sequence). CDR3 sequence: CASSLSGLAGETGELFF. The CDR3 coding sequence is TGTGCCAGCAGTTTATCCGGACTAGCGGGGGAGACCGGGGAGCTGTTTTTT.

The sample holds a few counts of this clonotype. The chain has TRBV4-2 and TRBJ1-4, with unresolved D. Germline-derived CDR1 and CDR2 are LGHNA and YNFKEQ. The CDR3 contains 16 residues. The V end was cut by 0 bases, the J end by 0 bases, with 8 bases between. CDR3 in amino acids: CASSQEASTTNEKLFF. CDR3 coding DNA: TGTGCCAGCAGCCAAGAGGCCAGTACAACTAATGAAAAACTGTTTTTT.

In its sample, this clonotype was seen many times. This rearrangement joins TRBV18 to TRBJ2-1; possibly TRBD2 for D (6 bases). V lost 2 bases to trimming and J lost 9 bases, with 17 bases between them. Looked up from germline, CDR1 is KGHSH and CDR2 is LQKENI. The CDR3 spans 15 residues. CDR3 DNA sequence: TGTGCCAGCTCACCAACTAGCCTCGGGACGAGTGAGCAGTTCTTC. Its translation is CASSPTSLGTSEQFF.

In this sample, this clonotype turned up many times. The chain uses TRBV15 and TRBJ1-1; D is ambiguous. V was clipped by 0 bases and J by 0 bases, with 5 bases between them. The CDR3 runs 14 residues. Germline V gene sequence: CDR1 LNHNV, CDR2 YYDKDF (reference sequence). This CDR3 reads CATSRDRVNTEAFF. The CDR3 DNA reads as TGTGCCACCAGCAGAGACCGTGTGAACACTGAAGCTTTCTTT.